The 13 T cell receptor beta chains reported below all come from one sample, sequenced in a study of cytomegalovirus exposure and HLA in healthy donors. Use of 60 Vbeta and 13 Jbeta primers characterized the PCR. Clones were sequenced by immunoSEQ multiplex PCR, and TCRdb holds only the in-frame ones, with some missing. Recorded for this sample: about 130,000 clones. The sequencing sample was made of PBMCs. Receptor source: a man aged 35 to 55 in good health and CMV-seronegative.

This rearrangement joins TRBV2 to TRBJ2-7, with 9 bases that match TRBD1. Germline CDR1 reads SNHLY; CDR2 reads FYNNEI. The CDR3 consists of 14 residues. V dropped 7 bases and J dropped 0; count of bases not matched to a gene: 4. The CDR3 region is CASTDRGGSYEQYF. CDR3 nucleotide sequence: TGTGCCAGCACGGACAGGGGTGGCTCCTACGAGCAGTACTTC.

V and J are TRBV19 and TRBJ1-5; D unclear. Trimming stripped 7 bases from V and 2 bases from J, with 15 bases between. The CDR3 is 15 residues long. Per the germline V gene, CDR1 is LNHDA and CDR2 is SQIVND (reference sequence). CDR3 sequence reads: CASTISPGGNQPQHF. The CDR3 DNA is TGTGCCAGTACTATTTCCCCCGGGGGCAATCAGCCCCAGCATTTT.

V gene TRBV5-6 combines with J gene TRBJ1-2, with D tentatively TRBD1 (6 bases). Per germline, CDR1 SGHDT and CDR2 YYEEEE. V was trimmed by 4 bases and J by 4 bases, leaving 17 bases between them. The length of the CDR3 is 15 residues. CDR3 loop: CASSRVGAAIYGYTF. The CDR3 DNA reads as TGTGCCAGCAGCCGGGTGGGGGCCGCGATCTATGGCTACACCTTC. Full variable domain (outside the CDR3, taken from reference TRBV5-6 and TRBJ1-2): DAGVTQSPTHLIKTRGQQVTLRCSPKSGHDTVSWYQQALGQGPQFIFQYYEEEERQRGNFPDRFSGHQFPNYSSELNVNALLLGDSALYLCASSRVGAAIYGYTFGSGTRLTVV.

The chain's CDR3 is CASSPDRTGGYGYTF. CDR3 nucleotides: TGCGCCAGCAGCCCTGACCGGACAGGCGGGTATGGCTACACCTTC. The chain links TRBV5-1 to TRBJ1-2, with 7 bases matching TRBD1. Germline values: CDR1 SGHRS, CDR2 YFSETQ. Trimming took 4 bases from V and 5 from J; bases not matched to a gene: 11. CDR3 length: 15 residues.

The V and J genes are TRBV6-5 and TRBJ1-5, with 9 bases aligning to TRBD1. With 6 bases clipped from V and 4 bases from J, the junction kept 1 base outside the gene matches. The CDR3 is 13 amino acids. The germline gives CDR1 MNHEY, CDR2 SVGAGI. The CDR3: CASSGTGNQPQHF. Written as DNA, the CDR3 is TGTGCCAGCAGCGGGACAGGGAATCAGCCCCAGCATTTT.

The CDR3 reads CASSLIGQSLYNEQFF. CDR3 sequence (DNA): TGCGCCAGCAGCTTGATAGGACAAAGTCTATACAATGAGCAGTTCTTC. The chain employs TRBV5-1 and TRBJ2-1, with a tentative D call TRBD1 (5 bases). The V gene's germline CDR1 is SGHRS and CDR2 YFSETQ. The CDR3 extends over 16 amino acids. The V gene lost 1 base and the J gene lost 4 bases, with 15 bases spanning the gap.

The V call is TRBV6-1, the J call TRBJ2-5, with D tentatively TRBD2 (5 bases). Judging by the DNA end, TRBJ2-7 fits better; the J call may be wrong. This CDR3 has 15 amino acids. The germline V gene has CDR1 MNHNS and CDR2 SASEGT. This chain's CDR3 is CASSQGARRSYEQYF. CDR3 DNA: TGTGCCAGCAGTCAAGGCGCTAGGAGGTCCTACGAGCAGTACTTC.

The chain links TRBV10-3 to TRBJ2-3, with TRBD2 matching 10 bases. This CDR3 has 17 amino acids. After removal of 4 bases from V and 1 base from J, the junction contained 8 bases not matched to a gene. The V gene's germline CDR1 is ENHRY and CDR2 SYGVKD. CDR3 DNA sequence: TGTGCCATCAGTGCGGCGGCTAGCGGGAGAGGCACAGATACGCAGTATTTT. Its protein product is CAISAAASGRGTDTQYF.

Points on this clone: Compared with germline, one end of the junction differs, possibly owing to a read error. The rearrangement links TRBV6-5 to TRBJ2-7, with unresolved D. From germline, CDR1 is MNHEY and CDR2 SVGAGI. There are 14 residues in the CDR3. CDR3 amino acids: CASSSVKASHEQYF. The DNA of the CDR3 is TGTGCCAGCAGCTCCGTAAAAGCCTCCCACGAGCAGTACTTC.

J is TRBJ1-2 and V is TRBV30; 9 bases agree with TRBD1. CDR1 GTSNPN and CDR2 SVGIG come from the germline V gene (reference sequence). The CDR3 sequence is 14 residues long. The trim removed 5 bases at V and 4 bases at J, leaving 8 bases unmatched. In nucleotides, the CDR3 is TGTGCCTGGTGTCCGGACAGGGGAATCTATGGCTACACCTTC. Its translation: CAWCPDRGIYGYTF.

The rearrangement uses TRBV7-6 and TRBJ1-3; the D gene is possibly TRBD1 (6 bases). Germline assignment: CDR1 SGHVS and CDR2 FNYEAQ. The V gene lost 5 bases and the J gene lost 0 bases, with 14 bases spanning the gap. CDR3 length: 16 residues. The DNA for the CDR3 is TGTGCCAGCAGCGAGGGGGGGCCTAGCTCTGGAAACACCATATATTTT. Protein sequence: CASSEGGPSSGNTIYF.

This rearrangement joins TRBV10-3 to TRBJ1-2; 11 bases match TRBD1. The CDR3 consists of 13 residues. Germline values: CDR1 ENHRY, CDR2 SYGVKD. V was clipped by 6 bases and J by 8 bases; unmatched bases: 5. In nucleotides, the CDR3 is TGTGCCATCAGGGACAGGGGGCCGGAAGGCTACACCTTC. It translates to CAIRDRGPEGYTF.

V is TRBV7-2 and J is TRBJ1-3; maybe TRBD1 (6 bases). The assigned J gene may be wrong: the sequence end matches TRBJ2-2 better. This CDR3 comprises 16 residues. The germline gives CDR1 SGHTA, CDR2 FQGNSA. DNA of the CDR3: TGTGCCAGCAGCTTGTTTCTGGGGGCGGGCACCGGGGAGCTGTTTTTT. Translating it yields CASSLFLGAGTGELFF.